One and the same sample provided the 19 T cell receptor beta chains below, sequenced in a study of T-cell reconstitution after alpha-beta-depleted transplantation in children. Construction of the TCRbeta library involved unique molecular identifiers. One entry per CDR3 protein, called by TCRdb with MiXCR from the PCR reads. Of approximately 630,000 distinct CDR3 sequences in the sample, around 12% are singletons; the top ten hold roughly 0.84%. The source was PBMCs, collected before TCRalphabeta/CD19-depleted stem cell transplant. These receptor sequences come from a girl under 10 years old with congenital amegakaryocytic thrombocytopenia, due to receive a stem cell transplant.

The J gene is TRBJ2-3, the V gene TRBV5-6, with a weak D call TRBD1 (5 bases). V lost 4 bases, J lost 7 bases, and 13 bases lay in between. CDR1 and CDR2 from the germline V gene are SGHDT and YYEEEE. The CDR3 covers 13 residues. The CDR3 coding sequence is TGTGCCAGCAGCGAGACCAGGGATAATACGCAGTATTTT. Protein sequence: CASSETRDNTQYF.

The chain couples TRBV10-3 to TRBJ2-7, with 9 bases that match TRBD1. This CDR3 has 13 residues. Germline CDR1 ENHRY, CDR2 SYGVKD. V lost 9 bases, J lost 1 base, and 4 bases stayed unmatched. CDR3 nucleotides: TGTGCCATAGGACAGGGGACATCCTACGAGCAGTACTTC. It translates to CAIGQGTSYEQYF.

This clonotype was observed many times. The rearrangement uses TRBV7-2 and TRBJ2-2; D not resolved. The germline V gene has CDR1 SGHTA and CDR2 FQGNSA. V was clipped by 2 bases and J by 7 bases, with 8 bases between them. CDR3 length equals 13 residues. Written as DNA, the CDR3 is TGTGCCAGCAGCTTAATCGGCGTCGGGGAGCTGTTTTTT. Translation gives CASSLIGVGELFF.

J is TRBJ1-5 and V is TRBV5-1, with TRBD1 identical over 7 bases. The germline gives CDR1 SGHRS, CDR2 YFSETQ. The CDR3 consists of 14 residues. After removal of 4 bases from V and 10 bases from J, the junction contained 11 bases not matched to a gene. In DNA, the CDR3 is TGCGCCAGCAGCCCAGAGACAGGGTGGGGACCCCAGCATTTT. It encodes CASSPETGWGPQHF.

The sample holds a few counts of this clonotype. V and J are TRBV20-1 and TRBJ2-7; a possible D gene is TRBD1 (6 bases). This CDR3 comprises 13 residues. Germline CDR1 DFQATT, CDR2 SNEGSKA (reference sequence). V gave up 5 bases and J gave up 3 bases, with 14 bases separating them. CDR3 loop: CSALDSRNYEQYF. The CDR3 DNA sequence: TGCAGTGCTTTGGACAGCCGAAACTACGAGCAGTACTTC.

This clonotype came up a few times. This chain joins TRBV6-5 and TRBJ1-2; D gene ambiguous. The CDR3 length is 12 residues. Per germline, CDR1 MNHEY and CDR2 SVGAGI. Trimming took off 4 bases at V and 4 bases at J, with 7 bases between the two ends. This CDR3 reads CASSSLSYGYTF. Written as DNA, the CDR3 is TGTGCCAGCAGTTCTCTATCCTATGGCTACACCTTC.

This clonotype was detected only a few times. V gene TRBV29-1 combines with J gene TRBJ2-5; TRBD1 matches at 8 bases. The CDR3 length is 15 residues. With 4 bases clipped from V and 4 bases from J, the junction kept 11 bases outside the gene matches. Germline V lookup: CDR1 SQVTM, CDR2 ANQGSEA. The CDR3 region is CSVGGTGVIGETQYF. In nucleotides, the CDR3 is TGCAGCGTTGGGGGGACAGGCGTTATTGGAGAGACCCAGTACTTC.

At least ten counts were recorded for this clonotype. The V gene is TRBV5-6, the J gene TRBJ2-3; TRBD2 matches 9 bases. V lost 4 bases to trimming and J lost 0 bases; unmatched junction nucleotides: 6. CDR1 and CDR2 (germline): SGHDT, YYEEEE. The CDR3 is 16 residues long. The CDR3 sequence: CASSLTTSGSTDTQYF. The CDR3 DNA reads as TGTGCCAGCAGCCTGACGACTAGCGGCAGCACAGATACGCAGTATTTT.

This clonotype was observed at least ten times. The chain employs TRBV6-1 and TRBJ2-2; D may be TRBD1 (5 bases). The ends were cut back, 6 bases at V and 4 bases at J, with 12 bases in the middle. The CDR3 is made up of 14 amino acids. The germline V gene has CDR1 MNHNS and CDR2 SASEGT. Here the CDR3 DNA reads TGTGCCAGCAGCCGACAGACAAGCACCGGGGAGCTGTTTTTT. It codes for CASSRQTSTGELFF.

This clonotype was counted many times. The rearrangement uses TRBV6-7 and TRBJ2-1; D not resolved. TRBV6-7 qualifies as an ORF whose function is uncertain. Trimming shortened V by 5 bases and J by 5 bases, and 16 bases separated the two germline ends. This CDR3 contains 15 residues. The CDR3 DNA is TGTGCCAGCAGTAATGCGGTGAGTTTCGACAATGAGCAGTTCTTC. Translated: CASSNAVSFDNEQFF.

This clonotype was seen repeatedly, ten times or more. A read error may account for a junction end that differs from germline. The rearrangement joins TRBV7-8 to TRBJ1-2; 10 nucleotides align to TRBD1. CDR3 length: 13 amino acids. Per the germline V gene, CDR1 is SGHVS and CDR2 is FQNEAQ. The CDR3 loop is CASSQRDRGFFRF. The DNA of the CDR3 is TGTGCCAGCAGCCAAAGGGACAGGGGTTTTTTTCGTTTC.

This clonotype has at least ten counts. This sequence joins TRBV20-1 and TRBJ2-7; 8 positions match TRBD2. This CDR3 has 16 residues. Looked up from germline, CDR1 is DFQATT and CDR2 is SNEGSKA (reference sequence). Trimming took 6 bases from V and 7 from J; bases not matched to a gene: 20. This CDR3 is CSALGVVLAGLGEQYF. The CDR3 nucleotides are TGCAGTGCCCTAGGGGTGGTTTTAGCGGGACTTGGTGAGCAGTACTTC.

This clonotype was seen ten or more times. The gene calls are TRBV4-1 and TRBJ2-1; 9 bases are a match to TRBD1. J was trimmed by 2 bases and V by 1 base; bases with no gene match: 6. Germline CDR1 is MGHRA and CDR2 is YSYEKL. The CDR3 sequence is 17 residues long. The CDR3 here is CASSQVQGAVPYNEQFF. The CDR3 nucleotides are TGCGCCAGCAGCCAAGTACAGGGGGCTGTCCCCTACAATGAGCAGTTCTTC.

This clonotype has at least ten counts. The chain has TRBV11-2 and TRBJ2-4; the D gene is possibly TRBD1 (6 bases). The V end was cut by 5 bases, the J end by 4 bases, with 12 bases between. The CDR3 covers 14 residues. CDR1 is SGHAT and CDR2 is FQNNGV in the germline V gene. The CDR3 DNA reads TGTGCCAGCAGCCTATTTGGACAGAAAAACATTCAGTACTTC. Its translation: CASSLFGQKNIQYF.

This clonotype appeared a few times. The chain combines TRBV2 with TRBJ2-5; D is uncertain. V lost 5 bases and J 0 bases, leaving 10 bases between the germline ends. The CDR3 runs to 14 residues. Germline lookup yields CDR1 SNHLY and CDR2 FYNNEI. CDR3 region: CASSTLINQETQYF. The CDR3 DNA follows: TGTGCCAGCAGTACACTGATTAACCAAGAGACCCAGTACTTC.

V gene TRBV6-5 combines with J gene TRBJ2-3; D ambiguous. CDR1 MNHEY and CDR2 SVGAGI come from the germline V gene. This CDR3 spans 14 amino acids. Trimming pared 0 bases from V and 4 bases from J, leaving 8 bases between. DNA of the CDR3: TGTGCCAGCAGTTACTCGAACCTGGCAGATACGCAGTATTTT. It is translated as CASSYSNLADTQYF.

The V and J genes are TRBV2 and TRBJ2-1; tentative D call: TRBD1 (5 bases). The CDR3 is 12 residues long. Trimming removed 6 bases from V and 6 bases from J, with 9 bases in between. Germline-derived CDR1 and CDR2 are SNHLY and FYNNEI. Here the CDR3 reads CASRRRGNEQFF. CDR3 bases: TGTGCCAGCAGGAGAAGGGGCAATGAGCAGTTCTTC.

J is TRBJ2-3 and V is TRBV29-1; maybe TRBD2 (5 bases). V lost 0 bases to trimming and J lost 4 bases, with 11 bases between them. The CDR3 has 14 amino acids. Germline V lookup: CDR1 SQVTM, CDR2 ANQGSEA. In DNA form, the CDR3 reads TGCAGCGTTGAAGATTTCAGGCGGGCAGATACGCAGTATTTT. As protein: CSVEDFRRADTQYF.

Worth noting for this clonotype: This may stem from a read error, because a much larger clone lies one nucleotide away. J is TRBJ2-7 and V is TRBV20-1; unclear D gene. Germline values: CDR1 DFQATT, CDR2 SNEGSKA (reference sequence). CDR3 length: 16 amino acids. Here the CDR3 reads CCARSLSPSGIYEQYF. CDR3 coding DNA: TGCTGTGCTAGATCATTGTCCCCTAGTGGGATCTACGAGCAGTACTTC.